These 22 T cell receptor beta chains share one sample of origin, sequenced in a study of shared clonotypes between healthy human individuals. As defined, naive CD8 cells were CD45RO-negative and positively selected for CCR7, with terminally differentiated effector memory CD45RA+ cells excluded. The table came from immunoSEQ multiplex PCR; TCRdb's copy has only in-frame clones and leaves some out. Of 700,000 to 950,000 clones in the sample, roughly 96% were seen once. Sequences were obtained from naive CD8+ T cells sorted from blood. The receptors were gathered from a man between 25 and 39 years old in good health.

J is TRBJ2-3 and V is TRBV11-2; D is unresolved. Germline V lookup: CDR1 SGHAT, CDR2 FQNNGV. CDR3 length: 13 residues. V was clipped by 5 bases and J by 4 bases, with 10 bases between them. The CDR3 loop reads CASSLGSADTQYF. In DNA form, the CDR3 reads TGTGCCAGCAGCCTTGGGTCCGCAGATACGCAGTATTTT.

This chain joins TRBV4-3 and TRBJ2-3; D possibly corresponds to TRBD2 (6 bases). From germline, CDR1 is LGHNA and CDR2 YSLEER. The CDR3 runs 15 residues. Between the trimmed V and J ends, which lost 1 base and 3 bases, there was a span of 11 bases. The CDR3 DNA follows: TGCGCCAGCAGCCAAGCACCAGGGAGGACAGATACGCAGTATTTT. Its protein product is CASSQAPGRTDTQYF.

This clone was recorded only once. This sequence joins TRBV11-2 and TRBJ2-2, with TRBD2 matching 9 bases. The CDR3 consists of 16 residues. Losses at the gene ends were 4 bases for V and 1 base for J; bases not matched to a gene: 4. Germline CDR1 and CDR2: SGHAT and FQNNGV. The CDR3 sequence: CASSWLAGENTGELFF. CDR3 bases: TGTGCCAGCAGCTGGTTAGCGGGAGAGAACACCGGGGAGCTGTTTTTT.

V gene TRBV9 combines with J gene TRBJ2-2, with 7 positions matching TRBD1. This CDR3 contains 15 residues. CDR1 SGDLS and CDR2 YYNGEE come from the germline V gene. Unmatched junction bases numbered 7, after V lost 3 bases and J lost 5 bases. Here the CDR3 reads CASSERDRATGELFF. CDR3 coding DNA: TGTGCCAGCAGCGAAAGAGACAGGGCTACCGGGGAGCTGTTTTTT.

The rearrangement links TRBV7-9 to TRBJ2-1; no definite D call. CDR3 length: 13 residues. Germline-derived CDR1 and CDR2 are SEHNR and FQNEAQ (reference sequence). V lost 9 bases and J 2 bases, leaving 11 bases between the germline ends. Here the CDR3 reads CASLDDTYNEQFF. The CDR3 DNA follows: TGTGCCAGTCTCGACGATACCTACAATGAGCAGTTCTTC.

This clone appeared a single time. The chain has TRBV27 and TRBJ1-2, with a tentative D call TRBD1 (5 bases). The CDR3 loop spans 13 amino acids. With 1 base removed from V and 5 bases from J, the gap between germline ends came to 8 bases. Germline CDR1 reads MNHEY; CDR2 reads SMNVEV (reference sequence). The CDR3 DNA sequence: TGTGCCAGCAGTTTATGGGGGACTTATGGCTACACCTTC. It yields the protein CASSLWGTYGYTF.

J is TRBJ2-5 and V is TRBV5-1; 9 positions match TRBD2. Judging by the DNA end, TRBJ2-7 fits better; the J call may be wrong. The CDR3 loop spans 16 amino acids. Germline CDR1 SGHRS, CDR2 YFSETQ. The CDR3 nucleotides read TGCGCCAGCAGCCCTCCTGCTAGCGGGGTCTCCTACGAGCAGTACTTC. It yields the protein CASSPPASGVSYEQYF.

In its sample, this clone was seen once. Other nucleotide sequences in the sample specify the same CDR3. V is TRBV29-1 and J is TRBJ1-1; D may be TRBD1 (6 bases). V was clipped by 6 bases and J by 2 bases, with 7 bases between them. This CDR3 contains 11 residues. Germline CDR1 and CDR2: SQVTM and ANQGSEA. CDR3 loop: CSVGTNTEAFF. The CDR3 DNA sequence: TGCAGCGTCGGGACAAACACTGAAGCTTTCTTT.

This clone was seen once. V gene TRBV7-9 combines with J gene TRBJ2-1, with D perhaps matching TRBD1 (6 bases). In germline, CDR1 is SEHNR, CDR2 FQNEAQ (reference sequence). The V gene lost 3 bases and the J gene lost 3 bases, with 15 bases spanning the gap. CDR3 length: 16 residues. In DNA, the CDR3 is TGTGCCAGCAGCTTCGCCTTGGGGGCGCTCTACAATGAGCAGTTCTTC. It yields the protein CASSFALGALYNEQFF.

The chain couples TRBV6-5 to TRBJ1-2; the D is unclear. The CDR3 is made up of 15 amino acids. Germline V CDR1 and CDR2: MNHEY, SVGAGI. Trimming pared 1 base from V and 4 bases from J, leaving 13 bases between. The CDR3 loop is CASSYYVGGLYGYTF. The CDR3 DNA is TGTGCCAGCAGTTACTATGTGGGAGGGCTCTATGGCTACACCTTC.

This rearrangement joins TRBV7-9 to TRBJ2-1, with D perhaps being TRBD1 or TRBD2 (6 bases each). The germline CDR1 and CDR2 sequences are SEHNR and FQNEAQ (reference sequence). There are 14 residues in the CDR3. The V end was cut by 6 bases, the J end by 3 bases, with 12 bases between. CDR3 sequence reads: CASRGGGGYNEQFF. For the CDR3, the DNA is TGTGCCAGCAGAGGCGGAGGGGGCTACAATGAGCAGTTCTTC.

This clone occurred once. V usage is TRBV4-1 and J usage is TRBJ2-7; 9 bases agree with TRBD2. This CDR3 region has 15 residues. Germline CDR1 is MGHRA and CDR2 is YSYEKL. The junction had 4 bases not matched to a gene; V was cut back by 1 base and J by 3 bases. The CDR3 nucleotides are TGCGCCAGCAGCCAAGTAGCGGGAGACGACTACGAGCAGTACTTC. Protein: CASSQVAGDDYEQYF.

J is TRBJ2-7 and V is TRBV5-4; 7 nucleotides align to TRBD1. The CDR3 length is 13 residues. In germline, CDR1 is SGHNT, CDR2 YYREEE (reference sequence). V was clipped by 4 bases and J by 1 base; unmatched bases: 2. CDR3 loop: CASSRGQSYEQYF. CDR3 in DNA: TGTGCCAGCAGCCGGGGACAGTCCTACGAGCAGTACTTC.

The CDR3 here is CASSSGGYNEQFF. In DNA form, the CDR3 reads TGTGCCAGCAGTTCCGGCGGGTACAATGAGCAGTTCTTC. The rearrangement links TRBV27 to TRBJ2-1, with a possible D match to TRBD2 (5 bases). The CDR3 runs 13 residues. In germline, CDR1 is MNHEY, CDR2 SMNVEV (reference sequence). Trimming removed 4 bases from V and 4 bases from J, with 8 bases in between.

V usage is TRBV25-1 and J usage is TRBJ2-2; D gene uncertain. V dropped 3 bases and J dropped 4 bases, with 9 bases sitting between them. CDR3 length equals 14 residues. Per the germline V gene, CDR1 is MGHDK and CDR2 is SYGVNS. CDR3 amino acids: CASSDFTSTGELFF. DNA for the CDR3: TGTGCCAGCAGTGACTTCACGAGCACCGGGGAGCTGTTTTTT.

The chain carries TRBV20-1 and TRBJ2-7; no clear D gene. The CDR3 has 11 residues. Germline CDR1 reads DFQATT; CDR2 reads SNEGSKA (reference sequence). The V gene lost 6 bases and the J gene lost 3 bases, with 9 bases spanning the gap. The CDR3 nucleotides are TGCAGTGCAAAGGTGGTCTACGAGCAGTACTTC. It yields the protein CSAKVVYEQYF.

This chain joins TRBV6-1 and TRBJ1-2; 9 bases align to TRBD1. The germline V gene has CDR1 MNHNS and CDR2 SASEGT. This CDR3 spans 15 amino acids. V lost 2 bases, J lost 2 bases, and 3 bases stayed unmatched. This chain's CDR3 is CASSEWTGDNYGYTF. The CDR3 nucleotides are TGTGCCAGCAGTGAATGGACAGGGGACAACTATGGCTACACCTTC.

This rearrangement joins TRBV30 to TRBJ2-7, with D possibly being TRBD2 (5 bases). The CDR3 totals 12 residues. Germline assignment: CDR1 GTSNPN and CDR2 SVGIG (reference sequence). Trimming took 3 bases from V and 4 from J, leaving 10 bases between them. The CDR3 DNA reads as TGTGCCTGGAGCGGACTGTCGTACGAGCAGTACTTC. This encodes CAWSGLSYEQYF. The variable domain in full, completed from reference TRBV30 and TRBJ2-7, reads SQTIHQWPATLVQPVGSPLSLECTVEGTSNPNLYWYRQAAGRGLQLLFYSVGIGQISSEVPQNLSASRPQDRQFILSSKKLLLSDSGFYLCAWSGLSYEQYFGPGTRLTVT.

V gene TRBV7-2 combines with J gene TRBJ2-1; weak D call: TRBD1 (5 bases). V was trimmed by 0 bases and J by 0 bases, leaving 18 bases between them. Germline V lookup: CDR1 SGHTA, CDR2 FQGNSA. The CDR3 runs to 19 residues. The CDR3 region has the DNA TGTGCCAGCAGCTTAGCCGATCTGGGGCCCCAAAACTCCTACAATGAGCAGTTCTTC. Its protein is CASSLADLGPQNSYNEQFF.

This CDR3 reads CASSYGTLDTIYF. The CDR3 nucleotides read TGTGCCAGCAGTTACGGGACACTGGACACCATATATTTT. The V call is TRBV6-5, the J call TRBJ1-3, with D possibly TRBD1 on 6 matching bases. The V end lost 2 bases, the J end lost 8 bases, and 10 bases lay between the germline ends. CDR1 MNHEY and CDR2 SVGAGI come from the germline V gene. There are 13 residues in the CDR3.

The V call is TRBV27, the J call TRBJ1-2; tentatively, D is TRBD1 (5 bases). Germline V CDR1 and CDR2: MNHEY, SMNVEV (reference sequence). This CDR3 spans 16 amino acids. The V end was cut by 8 bases, the J end by 2 bases, with 21 bases between. The CDR3 is CASGDPGQGPNYGYTF. In DNA, the CDR3 is TGTGCCAGCGGGGACCCCGGGCAGGGACCAAACTATGGCTACACCTTC.

As regards this clone: This same CDR3 is encoded by further DNA sequences in the sample. The chain uses TRBV5-1 and TRBJ2-2; D remains ambiguous. The CDR3 has 11 residues. Per the germline V gene, CDR1 is SGHRS and CDR2 is YFSETQ. Trimming cost V 4 bases and J 8 bases, with 6 bases left between them. For the CDR3, the DNA is TGCGCCAGCAGCGGCGATGGGGAGCTGTTTTTT. Residues: CASSGDGELFF. The full variable domain, with the rest looked up from reference TRBV5-1 and TRBJ2-2, is KAGVTQTPRYLIKTRGQQVTLSCSPISGHRSVSWYQQTPGQGLQFLFEYFSETQRNKGNFPGRFSGRQFSNSRSEMNVSTLELGDSALYLCASSGDGELFFGEGSRLTVL.